The 32 T cell receptor beta chains presented below share a single source sample, sequenced in a study of T cells in Graves' hyperthyroidism and ophthalmopathy (dated by TCRdb to the late 2010s). Libraries were prepared through multiplex PCR. These reads were obtained on an Illumina HiSeq 2000. Amplification of TCR beta CDR3 regions was carried out from RNA transcripts. A first-round RT-PCR of the TCR CDR3 used the HTBI primer set with the Qiagen OneStep RT-PCR kit. Through fastp at Q25 and MiXCR, TCRdb rebuilt clones from the public reads, retaining in-frame beta chains. Here each entry gathers all rows of one CDR3 protein and keeps the most common genes and DNA. This sample holds about 380,000 distinct CDR3 sequences; roughly 13% were observed only once. Around 21% of the sample lies in the top ten. The sample taken for sequencing was blood. The receptors were sampled from a man aged 25-45 years with Graves' hyperthyroidism that later progressed to Graves' ophthalmopathy.

The CDR3 region is CAIRLRQPEGEQYF. The DNA for the CDR3 is TGTGCCATCAGGCTGAGACAGCCTGAGGGGGAGCAGTACTTC. The chain carries TRBV10-3 and TRBJ2-7, with D perhaps assigned TRBD1 or TRBD2 (5 bases each). Trimming removed 6 bases at V and 7 bases at J, with 19 bases between. From germline, CDR1 is ENHRY and CDR2 SYGVKD. The CDR3 extends over 14 amino acids.

The V and J genes are TRBV20-1 and TRBJ2-3, with 8 bases matching TRBD2. The CDR3 contains 17 residues. The germline V gene has CDR1 DFQATT and CDR2 SNEGSKA (reference sequence). Unmatched junction bases numbered 10, after V lost 2 bases and J lost 0 bases. CDR3 sequence reads: CSARPIAGRTSTDTQYF. CDR3 nucleotide sequence: TGCAGTGCTAGACCTATAGCGGGGCGGACTAGCACAGATACGCAGTATTTT.

This clonotype was observed many times. The V call is TRBV27, the J call TRBJ1-1, with D unresolved. Germline V CDR1 and CDR2: MNHEY, SMNVEV (reference sequence). The V gene lost 1 base and the J gene lost 5 bases, with 8 bases spanning the gap. CDR3 length equals 13 residues. DNA for the CDR3: TGTGCCAGCAGTTTATATCGGAGGACTGAAGCTTTCTTT. Translating it yields CASSLYRRTEAFF.

This clonotype was seen repeatedly, ten times or more. The chain uses TRBV27 and TRBJ1-5, with D unresolved. The CDR3 contains 15 residues. The germline CDR1 and CDR2 sequences are MNHEY and SMNVEV (reference sequence). V lost 2 bases to trimming and J lost 6 bases, with 14 bases between them. CDR3 protein: CASSLGVGPGQPQHF. CDR3 nucleotide sequence: TGTGCCAGCAGTTTAGGGGTCGGACCCGGTCAGCCCCAGCATTTT.

In its sample, this clonotype was seen many times. The chain combines TRBV20-1 with TRBJ1-1; 7 positions match TRBD1. The CDR3 has 15 residues. Germline CDR1 is DFQATT and CDR2 is SNEGSKA (reference sequence). J gave up 6 bases and V 1 base, and 11 bases lay outside the gene matches. The CDR3 DNA follows: TGCAGTGCTAGAGTCCCCAAGACAGGGACCTCTGAAGCTTTCTTT. Translated, it gives CSARVPKTGTSEAFF.

V is TRBV7-9 and J is TRBJ1-2; no firm D call. CDR3 length: 15 amino acids. V dropped 7 bases and J dropped 3 bases, with 18 bases sitting between them. Germline V CDR1 and CDR2: SEHNR, FQNEAQ (reference sequence). The CDR3 DNA reads as TGTGCCAGCACCACCAGGACTCTCCCCGACTATGGCTACACCTTC. Its translation: CASTTRTLPDYGYTF.

The chain employs TRBV19 and TRBJ2-3; D gene unclear. This CDR3 contains 13 residues. From germline, CDR1 is LNHDA and CDR2 SQIVND (reference sequence). The V and J ends lost 4 bases and 2 bases respectively, with 7 bases between them. CDR3: CASSTRTTDTQYF. Written as DNA, the CDR3 is TGTGCCAGTAGTACCCGCACCACAGATACGCAGTATTTT.

This clonotype was observed at least ten times. In DNA form, the CDR3 reads TGCAGTGCTACACCTCATGGCGGTAGCACAGATACGCAGTATTTT. It specifies CSATPHGGSTDTQYF. The chain has TRBV20-1 and TRBJ2-3; D remains ambiguous. The CDR3 covers 15 residues. Trimming shortened V by 4 bases and J by 0 bases, and 14 bases separated the two germline ends. CDR1 and CDR2 (germline): DFQATT, SNEGSKA (reference sequence).

This clonotype came up many times. The chain has TRBV28 and TRBJ2-2; 8 bases are shared with TRBD2. Germline CDR1 MDHEN, CDR2 SYDVKM. The CDR3 extends over 19 amino acids. Losses at the gene ends were 3 bases for V and 0 bases for J; bases not matched to a gene: 12. In nucleotides, the CDR3 is TGTGCCAGCAGTTTCGAACTGACGTCGGGACTAGCGAACACCGGGGAGCTGTTTTTT. It translates to CASSFELTSGLANTGELFF.

CDR3 amino acids: CATSRDHGLGNTIYF. Written as DNA, the CDR3 is TGTGCCACCAGCAGAGATCACGGACTCGGAAACACCATATATTTT. The V call is TRBV15, the J call TRBJ1-3; D not resolved. CDR3 length equals 15 residues. Germline V gives CDR1 LNHNV, CDR2 YYDKDF (reference sequence). The V end was cut by 0 bases, the J end by 4 bases, with 10 bases between.

This clonotype has just a few counts. The chain has TRBV30 and TRBJ2-7; D not resolved. This CDR3 has 12 residues. CDR1 and CDR2 from the germline V gene are GTSNPN and SVGIG (reference sequence). The V and J ends lost 1 base and 0 bases respectively, with 4 bases between them. The CDR3 spells CAWSDTSYEQYF. CDR3 DNA sequence: TGTGCCTGGAGTGACACCTCCTACGAGCAGTACTTC.

This clonotype occurred many times. The chain combines TRBV7-2 with TRBJ2-3, with D unresolved. Germline V gene sequence: CDR1 SGHTA, CDR2 FQGNSA. Trimming removed 1 base at V and 7 bases at J, with 12 bases between. This CDR3 is 14 amino acids long. This CDR3 reads CASSLGSDLNTQYF. The CDR3 DNA sequence: TGTGCCAGCAGCTTAGGAAGTGATCTGAATACGCAGTATTTT.

This clonotype was detected ten times or more. The CDR3 coding sequence is TGTGCCAGCAGCGAGGGGGACATCGGGTACGAGCAGTACTTC. This gives the protein CASSEGDIGYEQYF. The rearrangement links TRBV9 to TRBJ2-7, with D tentatively TRBD1 (6 bases). The CDR3 covers 14 residues. The germline V gene has CDR1 SGDLS and CDR2 YYNGEE. V gave up 3 bases and J gave up 4 bases, with 14 bases separating them.

Many counts were recorded for this clonotype. The J gene is TRBJ2-7, the V gene TRBV2; 7 bases are shared with TRBD1. With 7 bases clipped from V and 2 bases from J, the junction kept 5 bases outside the gene matches. The CDR3 length is 13 residues. CDR1 and CDR2 from the germline V gene are SNHLY and FYNNEI. CDR3 sequence (DNA): TGTGCCAGCACCCGGGGACAGCCCTACGAGCAGTACTTC. It specifies CASTRGQPYEQYF. Together with reference TRBV2 and TRBJ2-7, the CDR3 gives the full variable domain: EPEVTQTPSHQVTQMGQEVILRCVPISNHLYFYWYRQILGQKVEFLVSFYNNEISEKSEIFDDQFSVERPDGSNFTLKIRSTKLEDSAMYFCASTRGQPYEQYFGPGTRLTVT.

At least ten counts were recorded for this clonotype. The gene calls are TRBV6-1 and TRBJ1-1; D gene ambiguous. CDR1 is MNHNS, CDR2 SASEGT, per germline. The CDR3 covers 13 residues. Trimming removed 6 bases at V and 2 bases at J, with 10 bases between. The CDR3 region has the DNA TGTGCCAGCAGAGCGACTGCAAACACTGAAGCTTTCTTT. Its translation: CASRATANTEAFF.

The CDR3 spells CASSVGGEGYNEQFF. In nucleotides, the CDR3 is TGTGCCAGCAGCGTGGGAGGAGAGGGATACAATGAGCAGTTCTTC. The V gene is TRBV9, the J gene TRBJ2-1; TRBD2 might be the D (6 bases). The CDR3 consists of 15 residues. Per the germline V gene, CDR1 is SGDLS and CDR2 is YYNGEE. V was clipped by 2 bases and J by 4 bases, with 13 bases between them.

The chain recombines TRBV4-1 with TRBJ2-7; a weak D match, TRBD1 (6 bases). Per the germline V gene, CDR1 is MGHRA and CDR2 is YSYEKL. CDR3 size: 16 residues. V was shortened by 1 base and J by 0 bases, with 13 bases between the two germline ends. This chain's CDR3 is CASSQGHRDRSYEQYF. The CDR3 DNA reads as TGCGCCAGCAGCCAAGGACACAGGGACCGCTCCTACGAGCAGTACTTC.

In its sample, this clonotype was seen many times. The chain is built from TRBV6-1 and TRBJ1-1; D is uncertain. The CDR3 totals 13 residues. CDR1 is MNHNS and CDR2 is SASEGT in the germline V gene. V dropped 1 base and J dropped 4 bases, with 7 bases sitting between them. This CDR3 reads CASSEGLSTEAFF. The CDR3 DNA sequence: TGTGCCAGCAGTGAAGGACTCAGCACTGAAGCTTTCTTT.

This clonotype showed up just a few times. The chain couples TRBV5-1 to TRBJ2-1; D is tentatively TRBD1 or TRBD2 (6 bases each). The CDR3 consists of 14 residues. Per germline, CDR1 SGHRS and CDR2 YFSETQ. Trimming stripped 2 bases from V and 9 bases from J, with 15 bases between. The CDR3 loop is CASSFGQGRIEQFF. The CDR3 DNA follows: TGCGCCAGCAGCTTCGGGCAGGGGAGGATTGAGCAGTTCTTC.

The sample holds many counts of this clonotype. The chain employs TRBV3-1 and TRBJ1-2, with D unclear. The CDR3 totals 12 residues. Trimming removed 8 bases from V and 2 bases from J, with 9 bases in between. The germline gives CDR1 LGHDT, CDR2 YNNKEL (reference sequence). This CDR3 reads CASGEGNYGYTF. The CDR3 DNA reads TGTGCCAGCGGCGAGGGAAACTATGGCTACACCTTC.

This clonotype was seen a handful of times. V and J are TRBV12-3 or TRBV12-4 and TRBJ1-2, with D perhaps TRBD1 (5 bases). V lost 4 bases to trimming and J lost 4 bases, with 10 bases between them. The length of the CDR3 is 13 residues. The CDR3 region has the DNA TGTGCCAGCAGTTGGGAGGGGAGCTATGGCTACACCTTC. Translating it yields CASSWEGSYGYTF.

CDR3 loop: CSASYRSTNEKLFF. CDR3 sequence (DNA): TGCAGTGCTAGCTACCGATCAACTAATGAAAAACTGTTTTTT. The rearrangement links TRBV20-1 to TRBJ1-4; D is uncertain. This CDR3 has 14 amino acids. CDR1 and CDR2 (germline): DFQATT, SNEGSKA (reference sequence). V was pared by 3 bases and J by 0 bases, with 8 bases between.

This clonotype was observed many times. The chain employs TRBV20-1 and TRBJ2-7; possibly TRBD1 for D (6 bases). This CDR3 has 12 amino acids. CDR1 is DFQATT and CDR2 is SNEGSKA in the germline V gene (reference sequence). The V end was cut by 3 bases, the J end by 3 bases, with 9 bases between. The CDR3 DNA is TGCAGTGCTAGTAACAGGGTCTACGAGCAGTACTTC. Translation: CSASNRVYEQYF.

There are many counts of this clonotype. This chain links TRBV27 with TRBJ1-2; 7 bases fit TRBD1. Germline CDR1 reads MNHEY; CDR2 reads SMNVEV (reference sequence). After removal of 5 bases from V and 6 bases from J, the junction contained 12 bases not matched to a gene. The CDR3 is 15 residues long. The CDR3 DNA follows: TGTGCCAGCAGTAAACTGGGAGGGGGCGAGGATGGCTACACCTTC. Translated: CASSKLGGGEDGYTF.

V gene TRBV5-1 combines with J gene TRBJ2-1; D may match TRBD1 or TRBD2 (6 bases each). Germline CDR1 SGHRS, CDR2 YFSETQ. V lost 1 base and J 2 bases, leaving 13 bases between the germline ends. The CDR3 is made up of 16 amino acids. CDR3 DNA sequence: TGCGCCAGCAGCTTGCGTCCAGGGGAGGCCTACAATGAGCAGTTCTTC. Amino acids: CASSLRPGEAYNEQFF.

This clonotype was detected ten times or more. The chain recombines TRBV12-3 or TRBV12-4 with TRBJ1-5; no definite D call. V was shortened by 8 bases and J by 6 bases, with 11 bases between the two germline ends. CDR3 length: 12 residues. The CDR3 nucleotides are TGTGCCAGCTCCAAAAAAGGTCAGCCCCAGCATTTT. Encoded protein: CASSKKGQPQHF.

The V call is TRBV9, the J call TRBJ1-5, with 8 bases matching TRBD1. With V trimmed by 3 bases and J by 7 bases, 6 bases remained unmatched. CDR1 and CDR2 from the germline V gene are SGDLS and YYNGEE. This CDR3 contains 14 residues. CDR3 residues: CASSGAGGVQPQHF. Here the CDR3 DNA reads TGTGCCAGCAGCGGCGCAGGGGGCGTGCAGCCCCAGCATTTT.

As for this clonotype: A much larger clonotype is one base distant, so this may be a read error. The conserved phenylalanine or tryptophan normally closing the CDR3 is absent here, so this likely arose from a read error. Here the CDR3 reads CASSTLSPGGGTYNEQFS. DNA of the CDR3: TGTGCCAGCAGTACCTTATCCCCAGGCGGGGGGACCTACAATGAGCAGTTCTCC. The genes are TRBV12-3 or TRBV12-4 and TRBJ2-1, with 8 bases that match TRBD2. There are 18 residues in the CDR3. Losses at the gene ends were 5 bases for V and 2 bases for J; bases not matched to a gene: 14.

This clonotype appeared many times. The chain links TRBV2 to TRBJ1-5; D remains ambiguous. The CDR3 has 12 amino acids. Trimming took 0 bases from V and 14 from J, leaving 11 bases between them. Germline CDR1 SNHLY, CDR2 FYNNEI. This CDR3 is CASSEAKVHKHF. The CDR3 DNA sequence: TGTGCCAGCAGTGAAGCGAAAGTTCACAAGCATTTT.

Note on this clonotype: This clone may be a read error of a much larger clone one base away. This is likely a read error, given that the CDR3 carries no conserved phenylalanine or tryptophan at its end. This rearrangement joins TRBV6-5 to TRBJ2-7; possibly TRBD1 for D (6 bases). Trimming left V 0 bases short and J 0 bases short, with 12 bases between. Germline loops: CDR1 MNHEY, CDR2 SVGAGI. CDR3 length: 16 residues. The CDR3 DNA follows: TGTGCCAGCAGTTACTCGAAAACAGGGTTCTCCTACGAGCAGTACCTC. This codes for CASSYSKTGFSYEQYL.

V gene TRBV5-8 combines with J gene TRBJ1-4, with no clear D. The CDR3 runs 15 residues. Germline V gives CDR1 SGHTS, CDR2 YDEGEE. Trimming took off 4 bases at V and 6 bases at J, with 16 bases between the two ends. The CDR3 protein is CASSLQRFFDEKLFF. The CDR3 DNA is TGTGCCAGCAGCCTACAGCGTTTCTTCGATGAAAAACTGTTTTTT.

In its sample, this clonotype was seen many times. The chain joins TRBV12-3 or TRBV12-4 to TRBJ1-1; TRBD1 agrees at 7 bases. The CDR3 loop spans 13 amino acids. V shed 5 bases and J 4 bases; nucleotides not matched to a gene: 4. In DNA form, the CDR3 reads TGTGCCAGCAGTCCGGGACAGACCACTGAAGCTTTCTTT. It translates to CASSPGQTTEAFF.